The text below deals with one T cell receptor (beta chain). TCRdb reworked the 5' RACE reads into one entry per CDR3 protein, no DNA. The ten top clones account for over 1.3%, within a sample of about 460,000 distinct CDR3 sequences. Germline lookup yields CDR1 SGHRS and CDR2 YFSETQ. The CDR3 extends over 15 amino acids. The source of the sample is a study of T cells expressing NK-cell markers. Overall study: Cells sorted as CD3+CD56+NKG2C+, CD3+CD56+NKG2C- and CD3+CD56-NKG2C+ T cells supplied the TCR beta repertoires.

The TCR originated in a woman aged 45-59 years in good health. Sequenced input: blood T cells: a sorted CD56 or NKG2C T cell subset, CD4+ or CD8+ T cells, or bulk PBMC T cells (not recorded which). The chain uses TRBV5-1 and TRBJ2-3; TCRdb lists TRBD2, though no DNA is available to test this call. CDR3 sequence: CASSLSGESTDTQYF.